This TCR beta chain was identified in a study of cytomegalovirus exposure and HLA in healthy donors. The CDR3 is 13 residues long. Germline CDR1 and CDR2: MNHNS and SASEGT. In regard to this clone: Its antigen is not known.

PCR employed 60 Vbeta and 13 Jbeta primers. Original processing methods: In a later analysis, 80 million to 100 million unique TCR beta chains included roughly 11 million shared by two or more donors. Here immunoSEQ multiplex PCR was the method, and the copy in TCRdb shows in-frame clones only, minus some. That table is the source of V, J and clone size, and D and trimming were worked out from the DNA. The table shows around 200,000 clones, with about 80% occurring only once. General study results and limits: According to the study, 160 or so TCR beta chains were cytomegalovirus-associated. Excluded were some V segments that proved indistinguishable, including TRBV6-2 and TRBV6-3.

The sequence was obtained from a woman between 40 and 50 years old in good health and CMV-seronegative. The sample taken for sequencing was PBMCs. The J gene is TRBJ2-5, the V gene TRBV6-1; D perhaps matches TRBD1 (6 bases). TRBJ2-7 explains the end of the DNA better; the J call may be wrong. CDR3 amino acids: CASSRQDSYEQYF. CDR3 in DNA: TGTGCCAGCAGTCGACAGGACTCCTACGAGCAGTACTTC.